This T cell receptor beta chain was identified in a study of technical replicates of blood from several donors. Trimming pared 4 bases from V and 2 bases from J, leaving 10 bases between. Looked up from germline, CDR1 is SGDLS and CDR2 is YYNGEE. This CDR3 contains 14 residues. The repertoire was sequenced with immunoSEQ multiplex PCR; TCRdb's copy has only in-frame clones and lacks some. The sample records roughly 81,000 clones, approximately 97% being singletons. This chain connects TRBV9 to TRBJ1-5; D call uncertain. The sequence was obtained from a human donor in good health. The sequencing input was T cells isolated from PBMCs. CDR3 region: CASSQEAGNQPQHF. CDR3 in DNA: TGTGCCAGCAGCCAGGAGGCGGGCAATCAGCCCCAGCATTTT.